This paragraph covers one T cell receptor (beta chain) sequence. Its cognate antigen is unknown. Using quantitative 5'-RACE with molecular barcodes, the authors made TCR beta libraries. TCRdb reanalysed the 5' RACE reads using MiXCR and keeps one entry per CDR3 protein. Of about 500,000 distinct CDR3 sequences in the sample, about 13% were seen once. The germline CDR1 and CDR2 sequences are KGHDR and SFDVKD. CDR3 length: 16 residues. Trimming at V came to 3 bases and at J to 0 bases, leaving 2 bases not matched to a gene. This sample was taken from a study of CD8 T cells in ankylosing spondylitis. The study, taken as a whole, reports: There were earlier reports of some motif variants in reactive arthritis synovial fluid and blood. For ankylosing spondylitis blood, a TCR beta motif of 7 to 9 highly homologous variants appeared characteristic. In ankylosing spondylitis patients, matched synovial fluid reportedly showed significant enrichment of disease-linked clones. Clones linked with disease were CD8+ and fairly uncommon in the peripheral blood.

The sample comprised blood, either unsorted or a sorted T cell fraction (not recorded which). This sequence originates from a male donor with ankylosing spondylitis. The chain links TRBV24-1 to TRBJ2-5, with 11 bases fitting TRBD2. This chain's CDR3 is CATSDLAGGNQETQYF. The CDR3 nucleotides are TGTGCCACCAGTGATCTAGCGGGAGGTAACCAAGAGACCCAGTACTTC.